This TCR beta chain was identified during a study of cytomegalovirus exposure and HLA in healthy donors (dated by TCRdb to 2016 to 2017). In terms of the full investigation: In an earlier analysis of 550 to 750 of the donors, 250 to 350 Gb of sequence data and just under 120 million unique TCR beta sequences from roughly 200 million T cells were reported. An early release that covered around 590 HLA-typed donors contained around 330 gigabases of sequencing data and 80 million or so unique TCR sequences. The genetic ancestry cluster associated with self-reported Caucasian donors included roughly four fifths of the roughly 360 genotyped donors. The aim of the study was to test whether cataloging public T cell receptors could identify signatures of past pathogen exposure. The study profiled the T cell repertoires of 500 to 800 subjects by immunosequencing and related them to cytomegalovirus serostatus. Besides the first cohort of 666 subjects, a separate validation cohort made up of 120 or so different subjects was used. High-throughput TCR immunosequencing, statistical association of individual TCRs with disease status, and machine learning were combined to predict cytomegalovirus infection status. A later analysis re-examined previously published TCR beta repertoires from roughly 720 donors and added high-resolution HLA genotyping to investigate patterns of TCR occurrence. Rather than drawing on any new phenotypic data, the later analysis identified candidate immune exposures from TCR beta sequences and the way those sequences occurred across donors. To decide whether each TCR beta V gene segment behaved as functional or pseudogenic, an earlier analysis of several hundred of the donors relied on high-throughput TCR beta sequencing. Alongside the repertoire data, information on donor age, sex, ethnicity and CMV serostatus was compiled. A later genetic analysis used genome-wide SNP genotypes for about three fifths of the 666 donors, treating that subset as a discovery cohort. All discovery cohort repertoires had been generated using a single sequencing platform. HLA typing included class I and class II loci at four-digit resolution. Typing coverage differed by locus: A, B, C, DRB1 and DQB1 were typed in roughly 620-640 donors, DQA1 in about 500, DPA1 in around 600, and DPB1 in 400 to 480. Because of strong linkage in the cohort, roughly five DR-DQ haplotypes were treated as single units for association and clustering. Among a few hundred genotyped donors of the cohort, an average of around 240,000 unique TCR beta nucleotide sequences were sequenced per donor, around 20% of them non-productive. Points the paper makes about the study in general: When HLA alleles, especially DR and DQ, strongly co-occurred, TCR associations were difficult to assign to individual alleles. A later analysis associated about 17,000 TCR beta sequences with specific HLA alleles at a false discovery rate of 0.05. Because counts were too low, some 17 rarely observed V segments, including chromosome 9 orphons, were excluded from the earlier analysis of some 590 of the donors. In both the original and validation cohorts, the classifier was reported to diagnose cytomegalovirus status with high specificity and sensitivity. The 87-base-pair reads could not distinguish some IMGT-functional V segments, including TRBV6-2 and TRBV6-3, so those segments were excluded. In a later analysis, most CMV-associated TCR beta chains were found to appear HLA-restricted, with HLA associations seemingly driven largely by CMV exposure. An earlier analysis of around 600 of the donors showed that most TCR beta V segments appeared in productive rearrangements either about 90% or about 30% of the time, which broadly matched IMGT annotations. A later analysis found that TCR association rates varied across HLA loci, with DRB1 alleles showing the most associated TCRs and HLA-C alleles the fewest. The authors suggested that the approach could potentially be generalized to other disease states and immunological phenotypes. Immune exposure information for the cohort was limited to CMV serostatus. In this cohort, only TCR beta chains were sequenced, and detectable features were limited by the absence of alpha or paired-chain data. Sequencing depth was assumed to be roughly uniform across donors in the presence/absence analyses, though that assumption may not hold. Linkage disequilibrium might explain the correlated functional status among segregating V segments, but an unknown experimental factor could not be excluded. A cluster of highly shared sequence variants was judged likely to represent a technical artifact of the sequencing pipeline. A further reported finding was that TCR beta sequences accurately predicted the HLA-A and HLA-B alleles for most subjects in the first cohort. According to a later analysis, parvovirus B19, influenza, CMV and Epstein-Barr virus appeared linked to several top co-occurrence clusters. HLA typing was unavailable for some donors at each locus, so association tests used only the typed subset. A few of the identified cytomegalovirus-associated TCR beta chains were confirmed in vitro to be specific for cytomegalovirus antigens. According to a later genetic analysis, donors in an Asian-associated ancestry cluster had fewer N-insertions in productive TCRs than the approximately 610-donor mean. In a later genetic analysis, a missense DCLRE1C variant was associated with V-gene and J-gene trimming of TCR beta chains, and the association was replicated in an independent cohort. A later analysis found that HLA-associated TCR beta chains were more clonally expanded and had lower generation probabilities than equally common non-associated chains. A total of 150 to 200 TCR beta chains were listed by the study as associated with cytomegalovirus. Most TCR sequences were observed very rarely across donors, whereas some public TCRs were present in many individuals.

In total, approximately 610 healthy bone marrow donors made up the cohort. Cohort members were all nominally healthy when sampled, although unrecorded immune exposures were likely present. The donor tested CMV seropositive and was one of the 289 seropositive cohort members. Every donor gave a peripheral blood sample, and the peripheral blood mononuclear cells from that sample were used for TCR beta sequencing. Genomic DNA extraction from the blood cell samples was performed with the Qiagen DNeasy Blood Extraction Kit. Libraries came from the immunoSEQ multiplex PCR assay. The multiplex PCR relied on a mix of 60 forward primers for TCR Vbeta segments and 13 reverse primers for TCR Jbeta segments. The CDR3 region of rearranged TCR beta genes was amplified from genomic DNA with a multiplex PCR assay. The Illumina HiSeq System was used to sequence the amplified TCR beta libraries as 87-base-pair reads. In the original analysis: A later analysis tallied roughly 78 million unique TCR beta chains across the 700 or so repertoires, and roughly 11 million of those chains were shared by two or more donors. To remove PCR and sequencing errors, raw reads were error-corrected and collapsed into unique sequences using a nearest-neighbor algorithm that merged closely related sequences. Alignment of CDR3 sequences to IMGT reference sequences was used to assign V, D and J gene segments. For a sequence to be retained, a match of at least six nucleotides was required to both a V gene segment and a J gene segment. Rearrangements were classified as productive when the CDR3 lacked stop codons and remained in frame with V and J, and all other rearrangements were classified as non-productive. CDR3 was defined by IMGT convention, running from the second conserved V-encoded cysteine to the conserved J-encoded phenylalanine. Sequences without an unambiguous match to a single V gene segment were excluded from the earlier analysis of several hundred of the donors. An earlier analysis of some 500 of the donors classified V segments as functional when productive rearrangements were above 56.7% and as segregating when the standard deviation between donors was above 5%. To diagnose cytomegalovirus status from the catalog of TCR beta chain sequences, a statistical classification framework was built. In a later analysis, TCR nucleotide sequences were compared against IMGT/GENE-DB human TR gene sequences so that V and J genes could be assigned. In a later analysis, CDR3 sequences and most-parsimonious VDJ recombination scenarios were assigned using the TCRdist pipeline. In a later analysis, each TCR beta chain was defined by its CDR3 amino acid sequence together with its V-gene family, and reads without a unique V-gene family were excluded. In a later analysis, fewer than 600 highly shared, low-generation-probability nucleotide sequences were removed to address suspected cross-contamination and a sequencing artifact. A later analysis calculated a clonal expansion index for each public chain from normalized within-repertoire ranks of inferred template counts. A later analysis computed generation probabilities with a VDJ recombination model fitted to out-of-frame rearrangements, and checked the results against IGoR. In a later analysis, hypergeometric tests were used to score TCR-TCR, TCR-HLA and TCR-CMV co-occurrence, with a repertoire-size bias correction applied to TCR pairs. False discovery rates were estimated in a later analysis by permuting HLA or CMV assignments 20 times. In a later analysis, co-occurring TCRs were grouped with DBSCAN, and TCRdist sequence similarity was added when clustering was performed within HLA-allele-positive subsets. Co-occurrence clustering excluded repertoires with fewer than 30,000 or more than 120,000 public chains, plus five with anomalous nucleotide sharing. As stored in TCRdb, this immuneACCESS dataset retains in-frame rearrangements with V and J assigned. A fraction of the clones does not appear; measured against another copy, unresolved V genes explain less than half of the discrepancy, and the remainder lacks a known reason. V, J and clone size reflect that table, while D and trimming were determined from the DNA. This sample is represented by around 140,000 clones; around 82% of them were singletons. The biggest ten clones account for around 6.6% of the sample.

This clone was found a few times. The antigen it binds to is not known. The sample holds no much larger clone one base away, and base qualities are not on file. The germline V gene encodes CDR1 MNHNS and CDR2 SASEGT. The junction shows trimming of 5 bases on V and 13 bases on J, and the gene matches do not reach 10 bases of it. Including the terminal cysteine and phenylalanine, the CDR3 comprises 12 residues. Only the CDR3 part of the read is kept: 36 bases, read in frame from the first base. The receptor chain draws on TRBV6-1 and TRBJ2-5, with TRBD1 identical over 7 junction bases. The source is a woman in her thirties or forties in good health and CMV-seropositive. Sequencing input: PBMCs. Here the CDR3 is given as CASSHPQGKAYF. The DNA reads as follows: TGTGCCAGCAGTCACCCACAGGGGAAGGCGTACTTC.